This T cell receptor beta chain derives from a study of blood T cell repertoires in COVID-19. As for the study in general: There were acute and convalescent COVID-19 samples, and they came from the United States, Italy and Spain. The cDNA or gDNA used as material had been derived from T cells, B-cell-depleted T cells, or PBMCs.

Some clones are missing from TCRdb's copy, which holds only in-frame ones; the method was immunoSEQ multiplex PCR. The sample has fewer than 130,000 clones, approximately 80% seen once; the top ten hold more than 15%. J gave up 6 bases and V 5 bases, and 3 bases lay outside the gene matches. Germline V lookup: CDR1 SEHNR, CDR2 FQNEAQ (reference sequence). The CDR3 has 12 residues. This rearrangement joins TRBV7-9 to TRBJ2-7, with 8 bases matching TRBD1. Sequencing was carried out using peripheral blood. The clonotype originates from a woman aged 60-70 years with acute or convalescent COVID-19. DNA for the CDR3: TGTGCCAGCAGCCCCGACAGGGGCGAGCAGTACTTC. Translating it yields CASSPDRGEQYF.